The text below deals with one TCR beta chain. Antigen specificity is unknown. CD4+ T cells were isolated after around 10 days of culture. Participants completed two doses of the BNT162b2 or mRNA-1273 vaccine. Data came from immunoSEQ multiplex PCR; TCRdb stores just in-frame clones and leaves some out. The sample carries 66,000 or so clones, 70% to 75% recorded once. The data were obtained in a study of vaccination effects on CD4 cells after COVID-19. Whole-study findings and limits: Few convalescent patients and no early post-infection timepoints were included in the study.

This receptor was taken from a human donor who received a COVID-19 vaccine. The starting material was CD4+ T cells from PBMCs cultured without peptide, obtained after COVID-19 vaccination.

CDR3 sequence: CSVIGQPNTEAFF. CDR3 nucleotides: TGCAGCGTGATAGGACAGCCGAACACTGAAGCTTTCTTT. This chain connects TRBV29-1 to TRBJ1-1, with D possibly TRBD1 on 6 matching bases. Germline V gene lookup returns CDR1 SQVTM and CDR2 ANQGSEA. This CDR3 is 13 amino acids long. Trimming cost V 6 bases and J 1 base, with 12 bases left between them.